The clone carrying this T cell receptor beta chain was observed a few times. Antigen unknown. TCRdb re-called the reads with MiXCR, one entry per CDR3 protein. The sample includes 100,000 or so distinct CDR3 sequences, approximately 16% of them seen just once. This sample was included in a study of T cell repertoires in cytomegalovirus infection. Background on the study: A matching HLA type, together with CMV infection, was signaled by public TCR beta signatures.

The CDR3 is made up of 16 amino acids. The germline V and J ends were trimmed by 7 bases and 3 bases, with 22 bases remaining between them. In germline, CDR1 is MDHEN, CDR2 SYDVKM. Findings of the study overall: HLA-C-restricted TCR beta clonotypes specific for CMV led the ex vivo response. Summed public TCR beta family frequency identified CMV carriers bearing the relevant HLA.

This chain joins TRBV28 and TRBJ2-7; weak D call: TRBD1 (6 bases). Sequenced material: PBMCs. The source is a human donor in good health (CMV status not recorded). Some clones in this sample may be carry-over from other donors' samples. The CDR3 loop reads CASNFTVGQGNYEQYF. The CDR3 DNA follows: TGTGCCAGCAATTTTACGGTAGGGCAGGGGAACTACGAGCAGTACTTC.